Following are 30 T cell receptor beta chains from one sample sequenced in a study of blood T cell repertoires in COVID-19. Clones were sequenced by immunoSEQ multiplex PCR, and TCRdb holds only the in-frame ones, with some missing. Of roughly 49,000 clones listed, over 75% were seen once; the top ten hold roughly 7.1%. Source material: peripheral blood. These receptors were taken from a man over 45 with active COVID-19.

The rearrangement joins TRBV24-1 to TRBJ2-2; 8 nucleotides agree with TRBD1. The CDR3 runs 16 residues. V dropped 3 bases and J dropped 0; count of bases not matched to a gene: 2. CDR1 KGHDR and CDR2 SFDVKD come from the germline V gene. The CDR3 sequence is CATSDPGGANTGELFF. CDR3 in DNA: TGTGCCACCAGTGATCCAGGGGGCGCGAACACCGGGGAGCTGTTTTTT.

V usage is TRBV4-2 and J usage is TRBJ1-6; a possible D gene is TRBD1 (5 bases). Trimming removed 0 bases from V and 4 bases from J, with 13 bases in between. This CDR3 comprises 17 residues. Germline loops: CDR1 LGHNA, CDR2 YNFKEQ. CDR3 in amino acids: CASSQDTGTGYNSPLHF. The DNA of the CDR3 is TGTGCCAGCAGCCAAGATACAGGAACTGGATATAATTCACCCCTCCACTTT.

This chain uses TRBV6-1 with TRBJ2-3; D is perhaps TRBD1 (5 bases). In germline, CDR1 is MNHNS, CDR2 SASEGT. The CDR3 has 15 amino acids. V shed 2 bases and J shed 4 bases, with 13 bases lying between them. CDR3 coding DNA: TGTGCCAGCAGTGAAACTCGGACACTCCCAGATACGCAGTATTTT. Its translation is CASSETRTLPDTQYF.

This clone appeared a few times. V and J are TRBV11-2 and TRBJ2-5, with 11 bases identical to TRBD1. CDR3 length equals 16 residues. J gave up 5 bases and V 1 base, and 6 bases lay outside the gene matches. Per the germline V gene, CDR1 is SGHAT and CDR2 is FQNNGV. CDR3 residues: CASSLGTGGGRETQYF. The CDR3 DNA is TGTGCCAGCAGCTTAGGGACAGGGGGCGGGAGGGAGACCCAGTACTTC.

Written as DNA, the CDR3 is TGTGCCAGCAGCCCGGGACTAGCGGTCGGAGAAGAGTATTTT. The encoded protein is CASSPGLAVGEEYF. The rearrangement uses TRBV7-9 and TRBJ2-3; 11 nucleotides agree with TRBD2. The germline V gene encodes CDR1 SEHNR and CDR2 FQNEAQ (reference sequence). The trim removed 5 bases at V and 13 bases at J, leaving 11 bases unmatched. The CDR3 length is 14 residues.

The rearrangement uses TRBV27 and TRBJ1-2; unclear D gene. The V gene's germline CDR1 is MNHEY and CDR2 SMNVEV (reference sequence). CDR3 length equals 13 residues. V dropped 5 bases and J dropped 1 base, with 8 bases sitting between them. CDR3 protein: CASSTALNYGYTF. The CDR3 DNA is TGTGCCAGCAGTACAGCCCTTAACTATGGCTACACCTTC.

This clone was observed a single time. The V call is TRBV5-4, the J call TRBJ1-2; 9 bases are shared with TRBD1. The V gene's germline CDR1 is SGHNT and CDR2 YYREEE (reference sequence). V gave up 1 base and J gave up 8 bases; unmatched junction bases: 6. This CDR3 spans 14 amino acids. Written as DNA, the CDR3 is TGTGCCAGCAGCTTGTGGGACAGGGTGGACGGCTACACCTTC. Residues: CASSLWDRVDGYTF.

The gene calls are TRBV11-2 and TRBJ1-2; D remains ambiguous. With 5 bases removed from V and 7 bases from J, the gap between germline ends came to 8 bases. The CDR3 length is 11 residues. CDR1 and CDR2 (germline): SGHAT, FQNNGV. CDR3 amino acids: CASSTAIGYTF. CDR3 nucleotide sequence: TGTGCCAGCAGCACCGCGATTGGCTACACCTTC. The full variable domain, completed using reference TRBV11-2 and TRBJ1-2, is EAGVAQSPRYKIIEKRQSVAFWCNPISGHATLYWYQQILGQGPKLLIQFQNNGVVDDSQLPKDRFSAERLKGVDSTLKIQPAKLEDSAVYLCASSTAIGYTFGSGTRLTVV.

The chain links TRBV9 to TRBJ2-7, with 7 bases that match TRBD1. Looked up from germline, CDR1 is SGDLS and CDR2 is YYNGEE. V dropped 4 bases and J dropped 2; count of bases not matched to a gene: 9. CDR3 length: 15 amino acids. CDR3 sequence: CASSYSTGSPYEQYF. CDR3 bases: TGTGCCAGCAGCTATTCGACAGGGAGCCCCTACGAGCAGTACTTC.

The chain carries TRBV6-6 and TRBJ1-1; 12 bases fit TRBD1. The CDR3 is made up of 16 amino acids. The V segment lost 6 bases and the J segment 0 bases; nucleotides outside the gene matches: 5. The germline CDR1 and CDR2 sequences are MNHNY and SVGAGI (reference sequence). CDR3 amino acids: CASSRGQGAMNTEAFF. The CDR3 DNA sequence: TGTGCCAGCAGCAGGGGACAGGGGGCTATGAACACTGAAGCTTTCTTT.

The CDR3: CASSVWASGNSYEQYF. The CDR3 DNA reads as TGTGCCAGCAGCGTATGGGCTAGCGGGAACTCCTACGAGCAGTACTTC. The chain carries TRBV9 and TRBJ2-7; 9 nucleotides match TRBD2. From germline, CDR1 is SGDLS and CDR2 YYNGEE. The CDR3 spans 16 residues. Germline trimming cut 1 base from V and 0 bases from J; bases unmatched to any gene: 5.

This clone was recorded a few times. The rearrangement joins TRBV5-1 to TRBJ1-2; TRBD1 matches at 7 bases. V gave up 7 bases and J gave up 8 bases; unmatched junction bases: 8. The germline gives CDR1 SGHRS, CDR2 YFSETQ. CDR3 length: 12 amino acids. Here the CDR3 reads CASGDSARGYTF. In DNA form, the CDR3 reads TGCGCCAGCGGGGACAGTGCCAGGGGCTACACCTTC. Supplemented by reference TRBV5-1 and TRBJ1-2, the full variable domain reads KAGVTQTPRYLIKTRGQQVTLSCSPISGHRSVSWYQQTPGQGLQFLFEYFSETQRNKGNFPGRFSGRQFSNSRSEMNVSTLELGDSALYLCASGDSARGYTFGSGTRLTVV.

The V call is TRBV6-5, the J call TRBJ1-5, with 9 positions matching TRBD1. The CDR3 covers 15 residues. The V gene's germline CDR1 is MNHEY and CDR2 SVGAGI. V gave up 4 bases and J gave up 7 bases; unmatched junction bases: 8. The CDR3 DNA reads as TGTGCCAGCAGTTCGTTACAGGGGGCTGTACAGCCCCAGCATTTT. The encoded protein is CASSSLQGAVQPQHF.

The chain uses TRBV27 and TRBJ2-7; the match to TRBD1 covers 9 bases. Germline trimming cut 2 bases from V and 4 bases from J; bases unmatched to any gene: 3. This CDR3 has 14 residues. Germline V gene lookup returns CDR1 MNHEY and CDR2 SMNVEV (reference sequence). The CDR3 here is CASSLIGTGYEQYF. The CDR3 coding sequence is TGTGCCAGCAGTTTAATAGGGACAGGGTACGAGCAGTACTTC.

This sequence joins TRBV30 and TRBJ2-3, with 7 bases fitting TRBD1. Germline CDR1 and CDR2: GTSNPN and SVGIG (reference sequence). V dropped 2 bases and J dropped 2; count of bases not matched to a gene: 4. The CDR3 loop spans 14 amino acids. The CDR3 sequence: CAWSRGQLTDTQYF. The DNA of the CDR3 is TGTGCCTGGAGTAGGGGACAGCTCACAGATACGCAGTATTTT.

The gene calls are TRBV7-2 and TRBJ2-7, with 10 nucleotides matching TRBD1. V gave up 4 bases and J gave up 6 bases; unmatched junction bases: 3. Germline V gives CDR1 SGHTA, CDR2 FQGNSA. CDR3 length equals 13 residues. The CDR3 region has the DNA TGTGCCAGCAGCTGGGGACAGGGGAGCGAGCAGTACTTC. The encoded protein is CASSWGQGSEQYF.

The chain combines TRBV5-1 with TRBJ2-2; the D is unclear. This CDR3 is built from 13 residues. The ends were cut back, 7 bases at V and 4 bases at J, with 11 bases in the middle. The germline V gene encodes CDR1 SGHRS and CDR2 YFSETQ. This CDR3 is CASGQVTTGELFF. CDR3 nucleotide sequence: TGCGCCAGCGGGCAGGTTACCACCGGGGAGCTGTTTTTT. The full variable domain, with the rest looked up from reference TRBV5-1 and TRBJ2-2, is KAGVTQTPRYLIKTRGQQVTLSCSPISGHRSVSWYQQTPGQGLQFLFEYFSETQRNKGNFPGRFSGRQFSNSRSEMNVSTLELGDSALYLCASGQVTTGELFFGEGSRLTVL.

The rearrangement uses TRBV9 and TRBJ2-2; 7 positions match TRBD2. CDR1 and CDR2 from the germline V gene are SGDLS and YYNGEE. The CDR3 loop spans 16 amino acids. J lost 4 bases, V lost 2 bases, and 8 bases had no gene match. CDR3 amino acids: CASSVQPGGLTGELFF. CDR3 DNA sequence: TGTGCCAGCAGCGTTCAACCGGGAGGACTCACCGGGGAGCTGTTTTTT. Complete variable domain (other parts from reference TRBV9 and TRBJ2-2): DSGVTQTPKHLITATGQRVTLRCSPRSGDLSVYWYQQSLDQGLQFLIQYYNGEERAKGNILERFSAQQFPDLHSELNLSSLELGDSALYFCASSVQPGGLTGELFFGEGSRLTVL.

This clone was seen once. V usage is TRBV5-4 and J usage is TRBJ2-5, with D tentatively TRBD1 (6 bases). V lost 0 bases and J lost 1, with 10 bases in between. This CDR3 has 15 amino acids. CDR1 is SGHNT, CDR2 YYREEE, per germline (reference sequence). CDR3 residues: CASSLAPDSQETQYF. The CDR3 region has the DNA TGTGCCAGCAGCTTGGCTCCGGACAGCCAAGAGACCCAGTACTTC.

The V gene is TRBV4-1, the J gene TRBJ2-7; 7 positions match TRBD2. CDR1 and CDR2 from the germline V gene are MGHRA and YSYEKL. V dropped 0 bases and J dropped 5; count of bases not matched to a gene: 10. The CDR3 loop spans 16 amino acids. The DNA for the CDR3 is TGCGCCAGCAGCCAAGAGACGGCGGGAGCGATTCACGAGCAGTACTTC. Translation gives CASSQETAGAIHEQYF.

Here the CDR3 reads CASSGDRTTQETQYF. The CDR3 coding sequence is TGTGCCAGCAGTGGGGACAGGACCACCCAAGAGACCCAGTACTTC. The chain couples TRBV2 to TRBJ2-5, with 8 bases that match TRBD1. Losses at the gene ends were 4 bases for V and 1 base for J; bases not matched to a gene: 5. This CDR3 contains 15 residues. Germline V lookup: CDR1 SNHLY, CDR2 FYNNEI.

V gene TRBV30 combines with J gene TRBJ2-3, with a possible D match to TRBD2 (6 bases). The V and J ends lost 3 bases and 2 bases respectively, with 15 bases between them. The CDR3 runs 15 residues. CDR1 GTSNPN and CDR2 SVGIG come from the germline V gene (reference sequence). As DNA, the CDR3 is TGTGCCTGGAGATCCCGGGGGACCCTCACAGATACGCAGTATTTT. Its protein is CAWRSRGTLTDTQYF.

The J gene is TRBJ2-7, the V gene TRBV10-3; 12 nucleotides match TRBD2. J lost 5 bases, V lost 4 bases, and 0 bases had no gene match. CDR1 is ENHRY and CDR2 is SYGVKD in the germline V gene. CDR3 size: 13 residues. The CDR3 loop is CAISGLAGDEQYF. The DNA for the CDR3 is TGTGCCATCAGTGGACTAGCGGGAGACGAGCAGTACTTC.

J is TRBJ2-7 and V is TRBV10-2, with D perhaps TRBD2 (6 bases). Trimming removed 0 bases at V and 2 bases at J, with 11 bases between. Looked up from germline, CDR1 is WSHSY and CDR2 is SAAADI. The CDR3 loop spans 15 amino acids. In DNA form, the CDR3 reads TGCGCCAGCAGTGAGTCGGGGAGGTTTGCCTACGAGCAGTACTTC. Amino acid sequence: CASSESGRFAYEQYF.

The genes are TRBV6-5 and TRBJ2-7; 8 bases align to TRBD1. V lost 4 bases, J lost 4 bases, and 6 bases stayed unmatched. The CDR3 contains 14 residues. In germline, CDR1 is MNHEY, CDR2 SVGAGI. In DNA form, the CDR3 reads TGTGCCAGCAGTTGGGACAGGAAGGCGTACGAGCAGTACTTC. This translates into CASSWDRKAYEQYF.

Concerning this clone: Different DNA sequences within this sample yield the same CDR3. V is TRBV5-1 and J is TRBJ2-7; D call uncertain. Trimming removed 1 base at V and 2 bases at J, with 7 bases between. Germline values: CDR1 SGHRS, CDR2 YFSETQ. The CDR3 runs 13 residues. CDR3 coding DNA: TGCGCCAGCAGCTTGTTTACAGCCTACGAGCAGTACTTC. Translation gives CASSLFTAYEQYF.

The chain uses TRBV7-9 and TRBJ2-7; 8 nucleotides agree with TRBD1. CDR3 length equals 13 residues. CDR1 and CDR2 from the germline V gene are SEHNR and FQNEAQ (reference sequence). With 2 bases clipped from V and 6 bases from J, the junction kept 3 bases outside the gene matches. The CDR3 region has the DNA TGTGCCAGCAGCTTAATCGGGACAGGCGAGCAGTACTTC. Protein sequence: CASSLIGTGEQYF.

This clone was seen a few times. Other DNA sequences from this sample encode an identical CDR3 as well. The J gene is TRBJ1-5, the V gene TRBV5-1; 8 positions match TRBD1. Germline trimming cut 4 bases from V and 1 base from J; bases unmatched to any gene: 4. Per the germline V gene, CDR1 is SGHRS and CDR2 is YFSETQ. The length of the CDR3 is 15 residues. The CDR3 spells CASSLGQGSNQPQHF. The CDR3 DNA follows: TGCGCCAGCAGCCTAGGACAGGGAAGCAATCAGCCCCAGCATTTT.

The chain combines TRBV9 with TRBJ1-2, with 11 positions matching TRBD1. Unmatched junction bases numbered 6, after V lost 3 bases and J lost 8 bases. This CDR3 contains 14 residues. Germline V lookup: CDR1 SGDLS, CDR2 YYNGEE. In DNA, the CDR3 is TGTGCCAGCAGCGGGACAGGGGGCAACGGAGGCTACACCTTC. Its translation: CASSGTGGNGGYTF.

In regard to this clone: An end of the junction does not agree with germline; a read error may underlie this. The V and J genes are TRBV5-6 and TRBJ2-1, with D perhaps matching TRBD2 (7 bases). In germline, CDR1 is SGHDT, CDR2 YYEEEE. This CDR3 contains 16 residues. CDR3: CASSLEGGGRMNEQFF. The CDR3 DNA follows: TGTGCCAGCAGTTTGGAGGGCGGGGGCAGGATGAATGAGCAGTTCTTC.